These T cell receptor beta chains were read from a single sample in a study of blood T cells in healthy people across ages. TCRdb processed the 5' RACE reads anew with MiXCR; each CDR3 protein has one entry. Of 920,000 or so distinct CDR3 sequences listed, roughly 45% are singletons. The sample comprised blood. These receptors originate from a woman aged 55-70 years in good health. Each CDR3 is given with its conserved first and last residue. The order of the fields is clone size, V gene, D gene, J gene, CDR3 protein, CDR3 DNA. A D gene is named only where the DNA matches it firmly. Part of the rows lack a size; the others show once, few, many or a class for expanded clones.

>NA|TRBV6-1|TRBD2|TRBJ2-1
CASSSEREGTEQFF
TGTGCCAGCAGTAGCGAGCGGGAGGGTACTGAGCAGTTCTTC
>NA|TRBV24-1|NA|TRBJ1-2
CATSDPRDHYGYTF
TGTGCCACCAGTGATCCCCGGGACCACTATGGCTACACCTTC
>NA|TRBV6-1|NA|TRBJ1-4
CASSHDSPAGKLFF
TGTGCCAGCAGCCATGATTCGCCCGCGGGAAAACTGTTTTTT
>NA|TRBV5-4|TRBD2|TRBJ2-7
CASSLGSGSDSSYEQYF
TGTGCCAGCAGCTTGGGTAGCGGGAGTGACAGCTCCTACGAGCAGTACTTC
>NA|TRBV3-1|NA|TRBJ2-1
CTSSQGTAYNEQFF
TGTACCAGCAGCCAAGGGACTGCCTACAATGAGCAGTTCTTC
>once|TRBV5-1|TRBD2|TRBJ2-3
CASSLALAGNSDTQYF
TGCGCCAGCAGCTTGGCCTTAGCGGGAAATTCAGATACGCAGTATTTT
>NA|TRBV3-1|NA|TRBJ2-1
CASSRSANEQFF
TGTGCCAGCAGCCGTTCAGCGAATGAGCAGTTCTTC
>NA|TRBV2|NA|TRBJ1-1
CASGDGGPNTEAFF
TGTGCCAGCGGGGATGGGGGGCCGAACACTGAAGCTTTCTTT
>few|TRBV27|NA|TRBJ1-6
CASSSGVGSPLHF
TGTGCCAGCAGTTCTGGGGTGGGATCACCCCTCCACTTT
>few|TRBV6-5|NA|TRBJ2-7
CASKIGPYEQYF
TGTGCCAGCAAAATTGGGCCTTACGAGCAGTACTTC
>few|TRBV3-1|TRBD1|TRBJ1-2
CASSFGTEPYGYTF
TGTGCCAGCAGCTTCGGGACAGAGCCCTATGGCTACACCTTC
>few|TRBV27|TRBD2|TRBJ2-5
CASTTTSKVETQYF
TGTGCCAGCACCACGACTAGCAAGGTCGAGACCCAGTACTTC
>NA|TRBV27|NA|TRBJ2-1
CASSLYAWGDNEQFF
TGTGCCAGCAGTTTGTATGCCTGGGGTGACAATGAGCAGTTCTTC
>few|TRBV27|NA|TRBJ1-4
CASSFDSKATNEKLFF
TGTGCCAGCAGTTTTGACAGCAAGGCAACTAATGAAAAACTGTTTTTT
>few|TRBV20-1|TRBD2|TRBJ2-7
CSAPAGLAGADEQYF
TGCAGTGCACCAGCGGGACTAGCGGGAGCAGATGAGCAGTACTTC
>few|TRBV6-5|NA|TRBJ1-4
CASSYEAGRRNEKLFF
TGTGCCAGCAGTTACGAAGCCGGTCGACGTAATGAAAAACTGTTTTTT
>few|TRBV7-2|TRBD2|TRBJ2-3
CASSTPGTSGSTDTQYF
TGTGCCAGCAGCACCCCCGGGACTAGCGGTAGCACAGATACGCAGTATTTT
>NA|TRBV7-9|NA|TRBJ2-1
CASSLQRRNRNEQFF
TGTGCCAGCAGCCTACAGCGCAGGAACCGCAATGAGCAGTTCTTC
>NA|TRBV12-3/TRBV12-4|NA|TRBJ1-5
CASSLMGNQPQHF
TGTGCCAGCAGTTTAATGGGAAATCAGCCCCAGCATTTT
>few|TRBV29-1|NA|TRBJ2-7
CSVCSDRAYEQYF
TGCAGCGTTTGTTCGGACAGAGCCTACGAGCAGTACTTC
>NA|TRBV27|TRBD2|TRBJ2-5
CTSSAVPPLGPTSGLNEQYF
TGTACCAGCAGTGCAGTACCCCCTTTGGGGCCGACTAGCGGGCTGAATGAGCAGTACTTC
>NA|TRBV12-3/TRBV12-4|NA|TRBJ1-4
CASSPPGGRGEKLFF
TGTGCCAGCAGTCCACCTGGGGGAAGGGGAGAAAAACTGTTTTTT
>NA|TRBV30|NA|TRBJ2-7
CAWSFKSYEQYF
TGTGCCTGGAGTTTCAAGTCCTACGAGCAGTACTTC
>NA|TRBV29-1|TRBD1|TRBJ1-2
CSVGAGQGYTF
TGCAGCGTTGGAGCCGGACAGGGTTACACCTTC
>few|TRBV4-2|TRBD2|TRBJ2-7
CASSPGLAGAPYEQYF
TGTGCCAGCAGCCCAGGACTAGCGGGGGCCCCCTACGAGCAGTACTTC
>few|TRBV29-1|TRBD1|TRBJ1-2
CSVGGKGTGAPTF
TGCAGCGTTGGAGGGAAAGGGACAGGCGCTCCCACCTTC
>NA|TRBV20-1|NA|TRBJ2-7
CSARDHSTRYEQYF
TGCAGTGCTAGAGATCACTCGACCCGCTACGAGCAGTACTTC